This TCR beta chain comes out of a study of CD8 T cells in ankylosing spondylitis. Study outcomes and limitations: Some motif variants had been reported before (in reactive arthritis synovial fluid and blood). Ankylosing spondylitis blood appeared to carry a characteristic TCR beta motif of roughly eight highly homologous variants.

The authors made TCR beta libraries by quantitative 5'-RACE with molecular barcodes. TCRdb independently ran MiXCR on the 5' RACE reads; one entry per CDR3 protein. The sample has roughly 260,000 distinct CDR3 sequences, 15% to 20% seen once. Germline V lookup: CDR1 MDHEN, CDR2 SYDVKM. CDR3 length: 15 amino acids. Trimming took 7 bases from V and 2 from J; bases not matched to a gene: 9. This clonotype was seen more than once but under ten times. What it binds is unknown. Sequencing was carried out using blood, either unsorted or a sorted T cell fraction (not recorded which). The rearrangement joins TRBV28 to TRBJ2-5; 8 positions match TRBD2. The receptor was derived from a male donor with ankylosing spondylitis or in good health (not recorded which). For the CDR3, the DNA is TGTGCCAGCATCGGTCCGGGAGGGCCTCAAGAGACCCAGTACTTC. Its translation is CASIGPGGPQETQYF.